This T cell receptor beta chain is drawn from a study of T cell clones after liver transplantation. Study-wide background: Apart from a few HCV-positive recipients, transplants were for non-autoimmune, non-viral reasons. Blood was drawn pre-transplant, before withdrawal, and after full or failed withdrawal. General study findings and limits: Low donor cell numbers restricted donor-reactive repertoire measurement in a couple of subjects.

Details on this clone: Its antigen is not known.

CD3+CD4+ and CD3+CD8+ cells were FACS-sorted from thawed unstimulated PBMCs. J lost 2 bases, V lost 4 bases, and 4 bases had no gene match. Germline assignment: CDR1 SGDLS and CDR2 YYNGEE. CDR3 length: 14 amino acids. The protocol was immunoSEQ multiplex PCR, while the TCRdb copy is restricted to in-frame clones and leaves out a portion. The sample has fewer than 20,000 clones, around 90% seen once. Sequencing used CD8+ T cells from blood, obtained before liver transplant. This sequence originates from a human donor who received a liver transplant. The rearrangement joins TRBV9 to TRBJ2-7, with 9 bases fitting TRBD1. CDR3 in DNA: TGTGCCAGCAGCTTTGGGACAGGGCCCTACGAGCAGTACTTC. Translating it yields CASSFGTGPYEQYF.